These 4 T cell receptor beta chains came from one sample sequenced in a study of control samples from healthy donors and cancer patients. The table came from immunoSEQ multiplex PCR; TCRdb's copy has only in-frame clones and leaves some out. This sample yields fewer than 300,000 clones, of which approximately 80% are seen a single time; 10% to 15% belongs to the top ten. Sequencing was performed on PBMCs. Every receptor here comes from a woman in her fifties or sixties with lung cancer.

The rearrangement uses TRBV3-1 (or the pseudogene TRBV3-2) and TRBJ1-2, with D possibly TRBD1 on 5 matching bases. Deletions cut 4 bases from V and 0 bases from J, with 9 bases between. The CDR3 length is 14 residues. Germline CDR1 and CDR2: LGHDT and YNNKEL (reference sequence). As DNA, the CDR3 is TGTGCCAGCAGCCCGGGGGGGTCTAACTATGGCTACACCTTC. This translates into CASSPGGSNYGYTF.

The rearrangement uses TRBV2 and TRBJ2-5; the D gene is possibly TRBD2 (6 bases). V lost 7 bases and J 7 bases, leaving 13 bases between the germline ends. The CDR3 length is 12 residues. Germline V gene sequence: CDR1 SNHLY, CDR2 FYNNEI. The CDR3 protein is CASTGVEGTQYF. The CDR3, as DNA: TGTGCCAGCACCGGGGTGGAGGGGACCCAGTACTTC.

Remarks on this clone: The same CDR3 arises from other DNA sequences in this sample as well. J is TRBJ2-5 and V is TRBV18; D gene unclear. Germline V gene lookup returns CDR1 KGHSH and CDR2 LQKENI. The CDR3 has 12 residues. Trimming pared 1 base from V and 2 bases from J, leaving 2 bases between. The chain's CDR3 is CASSPRQETQYF. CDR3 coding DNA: TGTGCCAGCTCACCACGGCAAGAGACCCAGTACTTC.

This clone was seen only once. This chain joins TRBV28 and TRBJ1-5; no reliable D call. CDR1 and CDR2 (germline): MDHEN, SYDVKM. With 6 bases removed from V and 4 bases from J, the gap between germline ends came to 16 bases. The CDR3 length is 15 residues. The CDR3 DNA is TGTGCCAGCAGCATCGTAGGTCCAGTAAATCAGCCCCAGCATTTT. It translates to CASSIVGPVNQPQHF.